These 21 T cell receptor beta chains were all obtained from the same sample, sequenced in a study of shared clonotypes between healthy human individuals. Sequencing was performed with immunoSEQ multiplex PCR; in TCRdb, only in-frame clones are kept and a portion is missing. This sample has approximately 2.5 million clones; over 85% occur once, and the top ten carry about 0.34%. Sample: naive CD4+ T cells from PBMCs. The subset is: CD45RA+ positively selected. Receptor source: a man younger than 35 in good health. Some clones in this sample may be carry-over from other donors' samples.

The chain links TRBV6-1 to TRBJ2-5; TRBD1 might be the D (6 bases). The V end lost 6 bases, the J end lost 3 bases, and 11 bases lay between the germline ends. CDR1 is MNHNS and CDR2 is SASEGT in the germline V gene. CDR3 length: 13 amino acids. Here the CDR3 DNA reads TGTGCCAGCAGGGGGACATTTGAAGAGACCCAGTACTTC. This sequence encodes CASRGTFEETQYF.

This clone showed up just once. The V gene is TRBV5-1, the J gene TRBJ1-4; 9 bases match TRBD1. The CDR3 extends over 16 amino acids. Looked up from germline, CDR1 is SGHRS and CDR2 is YFSETQ. V lost 3 bases to trimming and J lost 4 bases; unmatched junction nucleotides: 7. CDR3 nucleotides: TGCGCCAGCAGCTGGGGACAGGGTAGGGGTAATGAAAAACTGTTTTTT. Protein sequence: CASSWGQGRGNEKLFF.

V and J are TRBV4-1 and TRBJ2-2; D is perhaps TRBD1 or TRBD2 (6 bases each). Germline V gene data show CDR1 as MGHRA and CDR2 as YSYEKL. V lost 4 bases and J 6 bases, leaving 12 bases between the germline ends. The CDR3 runs 14 residues. The CDR3 here is CASSRGAVAGELFF. The CDR3 nucleotides read TGCGCCAGCAGCCGGGGGGCGGTGGCCGGGGAGCTGTTTTTT.

The rearrangement uses TRBV28 and TRBJ2-1; the D call may be TRBD1 or TRBD2 (5 bases each). CDR1 is MDHEN, CDR2 SYDVKM, per germline. Trimming pared 4 bases from V and 3 bases from J, leaving 22 bases between. The CDR3 extends over 18 amino acids. The CDR3 DNA sequence: TGTGCCAGCAGTTATCCGGGGACGTCTGACCCCTACTACAATGAGCAGTTCTTC. Encoded protein: CASSYPGTSDPYYNEQFF.

In nucleotides, the CDR3 is TGTGCCAGCAGCCGTACAGGGGTCCCCGGGAATCAGCCCCAGCATTTT. Encoded protein: CASSRTGVPGNQPQHF. This chain joins TRBV28 and TRBJ1-5; TRBD1 aligns across 7 bases. Germline CDR1 reads MDHEN; CDR2 reads SYDVKM. V lost 6 bases to trimming and J lost 4 bases; unmatched junction nucleotides: 12. This CDR3 spans 16 amino acids.

The chain has TRBV5-1 and TRBJ1-3, with a tentative D call TRBD1 (5 bases). Germline assignment: CDR1 SGHRS and CDR2 YFSETQ. This CDR3 has 17 residues. V shed 0 bases and J shed 2 bases, with 15 bases lying between them. CDR3 protein: CASSLGGTRGPGNTIYF. The CDR3 DNA reads TGCGCCAGCAGCTTGGGCGGGACGCGGGGCCCTGGAAACACCATATATTTT. The full variable domain, completed using reference TRBV5-1 and TRBJ1-3, is KAGVTQTPRYLIKTRGQQVTLSCSPISGHRSVSWYQQTPGQGLQFLFEYFSETQRNKGNFPGRFSGRQFSNSRSEMNVSTLELGDSALYLCASSLGGTRGPGNTIYFGEGSWLTVV.

Comments on this clone: Other DNA variants within this sample encode the same CDR3. For the CDR3, the DNA is TGTGCCAGCAGCTTAGGTCCCCCCTACGAGCAGTACTTC. It translates to CASSLGPPYEQYF. V gene TRBV7-2 combines with J gene TRBJ2-7; D gene ambiguous. The CDR3 covers 13 residues. V lost 1 base to trimming and J lost 2 bases, with 6 bases between them. The germline gives CDR1 SGHTA, CDR2 FQGNSA.

The CDR3 nucleotides read TGTGCCAGCAGCGATGAGTCGACTAGCGGGACCCTTCAGTACTTC. This sequence encodes CASSDESTSGTLQYF. The rearrangement joins TRBV9 to TRBJ2-4; the match to TRBD2 covers 11 bases. J gave up 11 bases and V 3 bases, and 10 bases lay outside the gene matches. The CDR3 loop spans 15 amino acids. Germline V CDR1 and CDR2: SGDLS, YYNGEE.

This chain links TRBV7-2 with TRBJ2-2; TRBD2 aligns across 13 bases. V shed 4 bases, J shed 2 bases, and the junction held 7 bases outside the gene matches. This CDR3 contains 18 residues. Per the germline V gene, CDR1 is SGHTA and CDR2 is FQGNSA. DNA of the CDR3: TGTGCCAGCAGCTGGCAGGGACTAGCGGGAACAAACACCGGGGAGCTGTTTTTT. Translation: CASSWQGLAGTNTGELFF.

In its sample, this clone was seen once. The V call is TRBV5-8, the J call TRBJ2-7; tentative D call: TRBD2 (6 bases). Trimming removed 4 bases from V and 6 bases from J, with 17 bases in between. Germline lookup yields CDR1 SGHTS and CDR2 YDEGEE. The CDR3 consists of 14 residues. The CDR3 nucleotides are TGTGCCAGCAGCCATTCCGGGGGTCCTGCCGAGCAGTACTTC. It translates to CASSHSGGPAEQYF.

The gene calls are TRBV18 and TRBJ1-1; D is unresolved. The germline V and J ends were trimmed by 6 bases and 1 base, with 9 bases remaining between them. This CDR3 contains 13 residues. Germline CDR1 and CDR2: KGHSH and LQKENI. The CDR3 region is CASSQTTNTEAFF. CDR3 sequence (DNA): TGTGCCAGCTCCCAAACTACGAACACTGAAGCTTTCTTT.

The chain links TRBV5-1 to TRBJ1-1, with 9 bases that match TRBD1. V trimming: 4 bases; J trimming: 1 base; junction bases outside the gene matches: 5. The germline V gene encodes CDR1 SGHRS and CDR2 YFSETQ. This CDR3 is built from 15 residues. CDR3 DNA: TGCGCCAGCAGCCGATCGACAGGGGGGAACACTGAAGCTTTCTTT. The encoded protein is CASSRSTGGNTEAFF.

This clone was observed a few times. Distinct nucleotide sequences in the sample also encode this CDR3. V usage is TRBV2 and J usage is TRBJ2-7, with 7 bases aligning to TRBD1. The CDR3 runs 12 residues. The junction had 1 base not matched to a gene; V was cut back by 6 bases and J by 2 bases. Germline V gene data show CDR1 as SNHLY and CDR2 as FYNNEI. The CDR3 loop reads CASRTGTYEQYF. The CDR3 DNA follows: TGTGCCAGCAGGACAGGGACCTACGAGCAGTACTTC.

The V and J genes are TRBV5-1 and TRBJ2-5; no definite D call. Trimming removed 1 base from V and 7 bases from J, with 20 bases in between. This CDR3 region has 16 residues. Germline V lookup: CDR1 SGHRS, CDR2 YFSETQ. The CDR3 loop is CASSLNTKSPAGTQYF. The CDR3 region has the DNA TGCGCCAGCAGCTTGAACACGAAATCTCCAGCCGGGACCCAGTACTTC.

This rearrangement joins TRBV27 to TRBJ2-7; a weak D match, TRBD2 (6 bases). Germline values: CDR1 MNHEY, CDR2 SMNVEV (reference sequence). V shed 8 bases and J shed 0 bases, with 8 bases lying between them. The length of the CDR3 is 12 residues. CDR3 sequence reads: CASRTISYEQYF. Written as DNA, the CDR3 is TGTGCCAGCCGGACTATCTCCTACGAGCAGTACTTC.

The V and J genes are TRBV2 and TRBJ2-1, with D hard to call. V was shortened by 7 bases and J by 2 bases, with 12 bases between the two germline ends. Germline CDR1 reads SNHLY; CDR2 reads FYNNEI. CDR3 length: 14 amino acids. The CDR3 DNA follows: TGTGCCAGCACGGTCCTGGCGGCCTACAATGAGCAGTTCTTC. Protein: CASTVLAAYNEQFF.

The chain couples TRBV6-5 to TRBJ2-7; no definite D call. With 7 bases removed from V and 1 base from J, the gap between germline ends came to 17 bases. The CDR3 sequence is 15 residues long. Looked up from germline, CDR1 is MNHEY and CDR2 is SVGAGI. The CDR3 nucleotides are TGTGCCAGCACCGAAACAACTGGTGGATCCTACGAGCAGTACTTC. This encodes CASTETTGGSYEQYF.

This chain uses TRBV11-2 with TRBJ1-2, with D unclear. V lost 7 bases and J 0 bases, leaving 18 bases between the germline ends. The CDR3 runs 16 residues. The germline gives CDR1 SGHAT, CDR2 FQNNGV. DNA of the CDR3: TGTGCCAGCACCCCATCCCCGGCAACTCCTAACTATGGCTACACCTTC. Its protein product is CASTPSPATPNYGYTF.

V is TRBV5-1 and J is TRBJ2-3, with TRBD2 identical over 9 bases. V lost 4 bases, J lost 1 base, and 10 bases stayed unmatched. The CDR3 covers 17 residues. Germline loops: CDR1 SGHRS, CDR2 YFSETQ. CDR3 nucleotides: TGCGCCAGCAGCGCGGGGGGGTCGAGGAGACGCACAGATACGCAGTATTTT. Translated: CASSAGGSRRRTDTQYF.

The rearrangement links TRBV6-6 to TRBJ1-6; no clear D gene. Germline V gives CDR1 MNHNY, CDR2 SVGAGI (reference sequence). Trimming took off 5 bases at V and 6 bases at J, with 5 bases between the two ends. The CDR3 is made up of 12 amino acids. In nucleotides, the CDR3 is TGTGCCAGCAGTGAGGGTAATTCACCCCTCCACTTT. Translation gives CASSEGNSPLHF.

Turning to this clone: Other DNA sequences from this sample encode an identical CDR3 as well. CDR3 residues: CASSVDPAGSYNEQFF. CDR3 DNA sequence: TGTGCCAGCAGCGTAGACCCCGCAGGGAGCTACAATGAGCAGTTCTTC. This chain joins TRBV9 and TRBJ2-1, with D perhaps given as TRBD1 or TRBD2 (5 bases each). The CDR3 has 16 amino acids. Germline V gene data show CDR1 as SGDLS and CDR2 as YYNGEE. Trimming stripped 0 bases from V and 3 bases from J, with 13 bases between. Drawing the rest from reference TRBV9 and TRBJ2-1, the complete variable domain is DSGVTQTPKHLITATGQRVTLRCSPRSGDLSVYWYQQSLDQGLQFLIQYYNGEERAKGNILERFSAQQFPDLHSELNLSSLELGDSALYFCASSVDPAGSYNEQFFGPGTRLTVL.